This is a list of T cell receptor beta chains from one sample in a study of blood T cell repertoires in COVID-19. Profiled with immunoSEQ multiplex PCR; TCRdb holds only in-frame clones, not every one. The sample has about 82,000 clones, over 80% seen once. Sequenced sample: peripheral blood. Every receptor here comes from an elderly man with active or convalescent COVID-19. Each CDR3 is given with its conserved first and last residue. D genes are given only for firm matches. Clone size is stated in some rows and not others, as once, few, many or a class when expanded.

16	TRBD1	-	TRBJ1-4	TRBV4-1	CASSRGQGGINEKLFF	TGCGCCAGCAGTAGAGGACAGGGGGGAATTAATGAAAAACTGTTTTTT
13	-	-	TRBJ1-1	TRBV10-3	CAIIQGWETEAFF	TGTGCCATCATTCAGGGGTGGGAAACTGAAGCTTTCTTT
13	-	-	TRBJ1-1	TRBV7-9	CASSLEGGTEAFF	TGTGCCAGCAGCTTAGAAGGGGGCACTGAAGCTTTCTTT
14	-	-	TRBJ1-3	TRBV10-3	CAISESSPADTIYF	TGTGCCATCAGTGAGTCGAGTCCCGCCGACACCATATATTTT
14	-	-	TRBJ2-2	TRBV9	CASSPTAGTGELFF	TGTGCCAGCAGCCCTACTGCGGGAACCGGGGAGCTGTTTTTT
13	-	-	TRBJ2-5	TRBV19	CASSSHRSETQYF	TGTGCCAGTAGTAGCCATCGGTCTGAGACCCAGTACTTC
16	-	-	TRBJ1-1	TRBV21-1	CASRRRDRSMNTEAFF	TGTGCCAGCAGACGCCGGGACAGATCCATGAACACTGAAGCTTTCTTT
14	-	-	TRBJ1-1	TRBV28	CASSQTGPRTEAFF	TGTGCCAGCAGTCAAACAGGGCCGCGCACTGAAGCTTTCTTT
13	-	-	TRBJ1-1	TRBV11-3	CASSWTANTEAFF	TGTGCCAGCAGCTGGACAGCGAACACTGAAGCTTTCTTT
14	TRBD2	-	TRBJ2-5	TRBV27	CASSRGGSWETQYF	TGTGCCAGCAGCCGGGGGGGGAGCTGGGAGACCCAGTACTTC
18	-	-	TRBJ2-1	TRBV6-6	CASSRGEGGPRSYNEQFF	TGTGCCAGCAGTCGCGGAGAGGGGGGGCCCCGCTCCTACAATGAGCAGTTCTTC
17	TRBD2	-	TRBJ2-1	TRBV10-3	CAISERGSGSSGTEQFF	TGTGCCATCAGTGAGAGGGGTAGCGGGAGCTCCGGGACCGAGCAGTTCTTC
17	-	once	TRBJ2-1	TRBV7-8	CASSRGSAHRVYNEQFF	TGTGCCAGCAGCCGGGGCTCGGCGCACAGGGTCTACAATGAGCAGTTCTTC
13	-	few	TRBJ1-6	TRBV7-2	CASSPGIGSPLHF	TGTGCCAGCAGCCCGGGGATCGGTTCACCCCTCCACTTT
16	-	-	TRBJ2-5	TRBV11-3	CASSLAVGAPQETQYF	TGTGCCAGCAGCTTAGCGGTCGGAGCGCCACAAGAGACCCAGTACTTC
16	TRBD2	-	TRBJ2-3	TRBV19	CASSTPSSGSSDTQYF	TGTGCCAGTAGTACGCCGTCTAGCGGGAGTTCAGATACGCAGTATTTT
15	TRBD1	-	TRBJ2-3	TRBV23-1	CASTPRQGGTDTQYF	TGCGCCAGCACCCCCAGACAGGGGGGTACAGATACGCAGTATTTT
12	-	once	TRBJ1-4	TRBV5-5	CASGGPREKLFF	TGTGCCAGTGGGGGCCCAAGGGAAAAACTGTTTTTT
15	-	-	TRBJ1-5	TRBV15	CATSRLVIDDQPQHF	TGTGCCACCAGCAGACTGGTAATAGATGATCAGCCCCAGCATTTT
17	TRBD1	-	TRBJ1-2	TRBV2	CASSELRTGAMNYGYTF	TGTGCCAGCAGTGAGCTAAGGACAGGAGCAATGAACTATGGCTACACCTTC
14	-	few	TRBJ2-1	TRBV19	CASSIQGSHNEQFF	TGTGCCAGTAGTATTCAGGGTAGCCACAATGAGCAGTTCTTC
15	TRBD1	-	TRBJ1-5	TRBV5-1	CASSSGTGSTQPQHF	TGCGCCAGCAGCTCAGGGACAGGGTCGACTCAGCCCCAGCATTTT
14	TRBD2	-	TRBJ2-3	TRBV6-5	CASVSGVVTDTQYF	TGTGCCAGCGTCAGCGGGGTGGTAACAGATACGCAGTATTTT
16	TRBD2	-	TRBJ2-5	TRBV5-4	CASSLLAGGYQETQYF	TGTGCCAGCAGCTTGCTCGCGGGAGGTTACCAAGAGACCCAGTACTTC
15	TRBD2	-	TRBJ2-5	TRBV11-2	CASSFESGSRETQYF	TGTGCCAGCAGCTTCGAGAGCGGGAGTCGGGAGACCCAGTACTTC
15	TRBD1	-	TRBJ1-6	TRBV28	CASSLDRGNNSPLHF	TGTGCCAGCAGTTTAGACAGGGGCAATAATTCACCCCTCCACTTT
12	-	-	TRBJ1-1	TRBV29-1	CSVEDWGGEAFF	TGCAGCGTTGAAGATTGGGGGGGTGAAGCTTTCTTT
13	TRBD1	-	TRBJ1-1	TRBV5-5	CASSRQGNTEAFF	TGTGCCAGCAGCCGACAGGGGAACACTGAAGCTTTCTTT
15	TRBD1	-	TRBJ2-1	TRBV19	CASSAPRTGGNEQFF	TGTGCCAGTAGTGCCCCTAGGACAGGGGGTAATGAGCAGTTCTTC
14	-	-	TRBJ1-1	TRBV19	CASKPPSRLNPAFF	TGTGCCAGTAAGCCCCCCTCCAGGCTTAACCCAGCTTTCTTT
15	TRBD1	-	TRBJ1-2	TRBV4-1	CASSLGQGVDYGYTF	TGCGCCAGCAGCCTGGGACAGGGGGTCGACTATGGCTACACCTTC
15	TRBD1	-	TRBJ2-3	TRBV2	CASSADRGTVDTQYF	TGTGCCAGCAGTGCTGACAGGGGGACGGTCGATACGCAGTATTTT
14	-	-	TRBJ1-2	TRBV24-1	CATSDTEPGYGYTF	TGTGCCACCAGTGATACAGAACCAGGCTATGGCTACACCTTC
12	-	-	TRBJ2-3	TRBV7-9	CASSSIGDTQYF	TGTGCCAGCAGTTCCATTGGCGATACGCAGTATTTT